By its share, the clone carrying this T cell receptor (beta chain) is medium-sized. The antigen is not known. Other DNA variants within this sample encode the same CDR3. Germline V gene data show CDR1 as LNHNV and CDR2 as YYDKDF (reference sequence). V was clipped by 3 bases and J by 2 bases, with 7 bases between them. The CDR3 is made up of 14 amino acids. Documented time point: cycle 4 day 1 (C4D1), after 6 weeks of nivolumab. There was relapse after autologous stem cell transplantation in every patient, and there was variation in brentuximab vedotin exposure. The data belong to a study of PD-1 blockade in classical Hodgkin lymphoma. Study information: Intravenous infusions of nivolumab 3 mg/kg reached patients every 2 weeks.

The method was immunoSEQ multiplex PCR; TCRdb's version includes in-frame clones alone and lacks a portion of them. The data show fewer than 20,000 clones, about 65% seen once. Study findings and constraints: At baseline, newly diagnosed patients reportedly showed less TCR diversity than healthy donors. Undefined causes, possibly disease activity or prior therapy, underlie the repertoire differences.

This specimen consisted of peripheral blood mononuclear cells (PBMCs), obtained before the fourth cycle of nivolumab. The TCR was taken from a human donor with classical Hodgkin lymphoma. This chain uses TRBV15 with TRBJ2-2; tentatively, D is TRBD1 (5 bases). Here the CDR3 reads CATSRTDNTGELFF. In DNA, the CDR3 is TGTGCCACCAGCAGGACAGACAACACCGGGGAGCTGTTTTTT.